Below are 17 T cell receptor beta chains sequenced from a single sample in a study of T cell responses to AZD1222 COVID-19 vaccine. This table comes from immunoSEQ multiplex PCR, and its TCRdb copy is limited to in-frame clones, with some not included. Of fewer than 200,000 clones listed, approximately 90% were seen once; the top ten hold about 1.8%. Sequenced material: peripheral blood, taken 28 days after the second AZD1222 dose. Receptor source: an adult who received the AZD1222 COVID-19 vaccine.

The gene calls are TRBV18 and TRBJ2-1; the match to TRBD1 covers 7 bases. After removal of 5 bases from V and 4 bases from J, the junction contained 5 bases not matched to a gene. The CDR3 covers 14 residues. Per the germline V gene, CDR1 is KGHSH and CDR2 is LQKENI. CDR3 in DNA: TGTGCCAGCTCATCCCAGACAGGGTACAATGAGCAGTTCTTC. Translated, it gives CASSSQTGYNEQFF.

The CDR3 protein is CASFRDRNTEAFF. The CDR3 DNA follows: TGCGCCAGCTTCCGGGACAGGAACACTGAAGCTTTCTTT. This chain uses TRBV5-1 with TRBJ1-1; 7 nucleotides agree with TRBD1. The V gene end was trimmed by 7 bases and the J gene end by 1 base; junction bases not matched to a gene: 4. This CDR3 is built from 13 residues. Per the germline V gene, CDR1 is SGHRS and CDR2 is YFSETQ. Based on the CDR3 plus reference TRBV5-1 and TRBJ1-1, the full variable domain is KAGVTQTPRYLIKTRGQQVTLSCSPISGHRSVSWYQQTPGQGLQFLFEYFSETQRNKGNFPGRFSGRQFSNSRSEMNVSTLELGDSALYLCASFRDRNTEAFFGQGTRLTVV.

The chain links TRBV2 to TRBJ2-1; TRBD2 is a possible D gene (6 bases). Germline V lookup: CDR1 SNHLY, CDR2 FYNNEI. This CDR3 has 14 amino acids. The ends were cut back, 8 bases at V and 0 bases at J, with 11 bases in the middle. The CDR3 coding sequence is TGTGCCAGCCAGCGGGCCAGCTCCTACAATGAGCAGTTCTTC. It codes for CASQRASSYNEQFF. The full variable domain, completed using reference TRBV2 and TRBJ2-1, is EPEVTQTPSHQVTQMGQEVILRCVPISNHLYFYWYRQILGQKVEFLVSFYNNEISEKSEIFDDQFSVERPDGSNFTLKIRSTKLEDSAMYFCASQRASSYNEQFFGPGTRLTVL.

The chain recombines TRBV5-1 with TRBJ2-1, with 9 bases matching TRBD2. J was trimmed by 0 bases and V by 2 bases; bases with no gene match: 12. Germline values: CDR1 SGHRS, CDR2 YFSETQ. The CDR3 has 19 amino acids. CDR3 nucleotides: TGCGCCAGCAGCTTACCTAGCGGGATCGTAGGGAGCTCCTACAATGAGCAGTTCTTC. This gives the protein CASSLPSGIVGSSYNEQFF.

This chain joins TRBV19 and TRBJ1-6, with 9 positions matching TRBD1. CDR3 length: 14 amino acids. CDR1 LNHDA and CDR2 SQIVND come from the germline V gene (reference sequence). The V and J ends lost 6 bases and 7 bases, in that order; junction bases with no gene match: 4. The DNA of the CDR3 is TGTGCCAGTAGAATGACAGGGGGAAATTCACCCCTCCACTTT. Amino acids: CASRMTGGNSPLHF. Complete variable domain (other parts from reference TRBV19 and TRBJ1-6): DGGITQSPKYLFRKEGQNVTLSCEQNLNHDAMYWYRQDPGQGLRLIYYSQIVNDFQKGDIAEGYSVSREKKESFPLTVTSAQKNPTAFYLCASRMTGGNSPLHFGNGTRLTVT.

The chain employs TRBV4-1 and TRBJ2-7; TRBD2 might be the D (5 bases). The V end was cut by 5 bases, the J end by 2 bases, with 19 bases between. CDR1 and CDR2 (germline): MGHRA, YSYEKL. This CDR3 is built from 16 residues. The CDR3 sequence: CASSLRAGVGTYEQYF. Written as DNA, the CDR3 is TGCGCCAGCAGCTTAAGAGCCGGGGTTGGAACCTACGAGCAGTACTTC.

This clone was counted a few times. For the CDR3, the DNA is TGTGCCAGCAGCGTGTACAGAGCTAACTATGGCTACACCTTC. The encoded protein is CASSVYRANYGYTF. The chain recombines TRBV5-6 with TRBJ1-2; D ambiguous. The CDR3 loop spans 14 amino acids. CDR1 and CDR2 (germline): SGHDT, YYEEEE. V shed 4 bases and J shed 0 bases, with 10 bases lying between them.

The rearrangement joins TRBV10-2 to TRBJ2-7; D unresolved. The V end lost 4 bases, the J end lost 3 bases, and 7 bases lay between the germline ends. CDR3 length equals 12 residues. Germline CDR1 is WSHSY and CDR2 is SAAADI. In nucleotides, the CDR3 is TGCGCCAGCAGTGCAGGCGGCTACGAGCAGTACTTC. It translates to CASSAGGYEQYF.

The gene calls are TRBV29-1 and TRBJ1-6, with a possible D match to TRBD1 (5 bases). Germline CDR1 and CDR2: SQVTM and ANQGSEA. This CDR3 has 13 amino acids. The V and J ends lost 4 bases and 9 bases respectively, with 13 bases between them. CDR3: CSVGDGPFSPLHF. CDR3 DNA: TGCAGCGTTGGGGACGGCCCGTTTTCACCCCTCCACTTT. Combining the CDR3 with reference TRBV29-1 and TRBJ1-6 gives the whole variable domain SAVISQKPSRDICQRGTSLTIQCQVDSQVTMMFWYRQQPGQSLTLIATANQGSEATYESGFVIDKFPISRPNLTFSTLTVSNMSPEDSSIYLCSVGDGPFSPLHFGNGTRLTVT.

This chain joins TRBV5-5 and TRBJ1-2, with 8 bases aligning to TRBD1. The germline CDR1 and CDR2 sequences are SGHKS and YYEKEE (reference sequence). With V trimmed by 4 bases and J by 5 bases, 7 bases remained unmatched. The CDR3 totals 14 residues. The CDR3 DNA follows: TGTGCCAGCAGCCACGGACAGGGTCGATATGGCTACACCTTC. This gives the protein CASSHGQGRYGYTF.

The rearrangement joins TRBV7-2 to TRBJ2-1, with a possible D match to TRBD2 (8 bases). This CDR3 is built from 19 residues. CDR1 is SGHTA and CDR2 is FQGNSA in the germline V gene. Deletions cut 6 bases from V and 4 bases from J, with 28 bases between. CDR3 in DNA: TGTGCCAGCAGACCCCCGGGACTAGGGGGCTCGGGGATTTACAATGAGCAGTTCTTC. It specifies CASRPPGLGGSGIYNEQFF.

The chain couples TRBV11-2 to TRBJ2-7; D unresolved. The V end was cut by 0 bases, the J end by 3 bases, with 12 bases between. The CDR3 runs 15 residues. Germline CDR1 is SGHAT and CDR2 is FQNNGV. CDR3 in amino acids: CASSLDSRANYEQYF. Written as DNA, the CDR3 is TGTGCCAGCAGCTTAGATTCAAGAGCGAACTACGAGCAGTACTTC.

In nucleotides, the CDR3 is TGTGCCAGCAGCTTGAGACTGGCGACCTACGAGCAGTACTTC. This codes for CASSLRLATYEQYF. This rearrangement joins TRBV5-5 to TRBJ2-7; D gene unclear. The V gene's germline CDR1 is SGHKS and CDR2 YYEKEE (reference sequence). The ends were cut back, 1 base at V and 2 bases at J, with 10 bases in the middle. CDR3 length equals 14 residues.

The chain is built from TRBV6-2 or TRBV6-3 and TRBJ1-6; D is perhaps TRBD1 (5 bases). The germline gives CDR1 MNHEY, CDR2 SVGEGT. V was trimmed by 5 bases and J by 9 bases, leaving 14 bases between them. The CDR3 has 14 amino acids. CDR3 loop: CASSPQEESSPLHF. The DNA of the CDR3 is TGTGCCAGCAGTCCACAGGAGGAGAGTTCACCCCTCCACTTT.

Here the CDR3 DNA reads TGCGCCAGCAGCCAAGATGTGGCACCTGGAAACACCATATATTTT. Its translation: CASSQDVAPGNTIYF. The chain carries TRBV4-1 and TRBJ1-3; the D is unclear. CDR1 is MGHRA and CDR2 is YSYEKL in the germline V gene. The V and J ends lost 0 bases and 2 bases respectively, with 8 bases between them. The CDR3 runs 15 residues.

The chain couples TRBV29-1 to TRBJ2-5; 8 nucleotides align to TRBD2. Germline CDR1 reads SQVTM; CDR2 reads ANQGSEA. The junction had 10 bases not matched to a gene; V was cut back by 6 bases and J by 4 bases. This CDR3 is built from 14 residues. CDR3 sequence: CSVRGLAPPETQYF. Written as DNA, the CDR3 is TGCAGCGTCCGAGGACTAGCTCCCCCAGAGACCCAGTACTTC.

V is TRBV7-2 and J is TRBJ1-5, with D unresolved. Trimming removed 3 bases from V and 7 bases from J, with 7 bases in between. CDR1 and CDR2 (germline): SGHTA, FQGNSA. The CDR3 is 12 residues long. This CDR3 is CASSFLRQPQHF. CDR3 nucleotide sequence: TGTGCCAGCAGCTTTTTGCGGCAGCCCCAGCATTTT. Variable domain in full (rest from reference TRBV7-2 and TRBJ1-5): GAGVSQSPSNKVTEKGKDVELRCDPISGHTALYWYRQSLGQGLEFLIYFQGNSAPDKSGLPSDRFSAERTGGSVSTLTIQRTQQEDSAVYLCASSFLRQPQHFGDGTRLSIL.